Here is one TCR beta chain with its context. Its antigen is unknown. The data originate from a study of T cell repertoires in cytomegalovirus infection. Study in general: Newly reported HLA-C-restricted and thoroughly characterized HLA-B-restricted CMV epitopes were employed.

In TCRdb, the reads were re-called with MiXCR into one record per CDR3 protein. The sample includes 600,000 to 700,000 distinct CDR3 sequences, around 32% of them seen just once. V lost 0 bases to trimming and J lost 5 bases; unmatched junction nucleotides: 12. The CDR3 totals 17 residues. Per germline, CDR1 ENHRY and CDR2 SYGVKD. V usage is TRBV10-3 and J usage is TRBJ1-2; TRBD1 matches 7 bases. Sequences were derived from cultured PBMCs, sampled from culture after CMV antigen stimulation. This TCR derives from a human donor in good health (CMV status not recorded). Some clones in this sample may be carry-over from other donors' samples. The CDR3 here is CAISESPSGQDGYGYTF. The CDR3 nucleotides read TGTGCCATCAGTGAGTCCCCCTCCGGACAGGACGGGTATGGCTACACCTTC.